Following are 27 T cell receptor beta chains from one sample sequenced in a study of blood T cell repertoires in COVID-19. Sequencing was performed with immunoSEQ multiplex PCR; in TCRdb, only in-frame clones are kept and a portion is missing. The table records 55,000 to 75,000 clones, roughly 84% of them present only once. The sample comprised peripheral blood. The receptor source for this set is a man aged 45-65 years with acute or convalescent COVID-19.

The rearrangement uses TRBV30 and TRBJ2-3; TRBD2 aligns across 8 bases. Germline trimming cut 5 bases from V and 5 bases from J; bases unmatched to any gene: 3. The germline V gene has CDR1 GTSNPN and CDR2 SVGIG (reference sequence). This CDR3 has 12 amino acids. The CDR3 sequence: CAWALAGDTQYF. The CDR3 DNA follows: TGTGCCTGGGCTCTAGCGGGAGATACGCAGTATTTT. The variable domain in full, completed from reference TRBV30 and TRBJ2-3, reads SQTIHQWPATLVQPVGSPLSLECTVEGTSNPNLYWYRQAAGRGLQLLFYSVGIGQISSEVPQNLSASRPQDRQFILSSKKLLLSDSGFYLCAWALAGDTQYFGPGTRLTVL.

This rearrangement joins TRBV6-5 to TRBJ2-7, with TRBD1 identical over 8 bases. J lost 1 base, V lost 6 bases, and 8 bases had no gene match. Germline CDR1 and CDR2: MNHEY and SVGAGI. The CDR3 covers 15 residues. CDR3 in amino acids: CASRRVTGASYEQYF. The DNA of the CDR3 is TGTGCCAGCAGGCGGGTGACAGGGGCTTCCTACGAGCAGTACTTC.

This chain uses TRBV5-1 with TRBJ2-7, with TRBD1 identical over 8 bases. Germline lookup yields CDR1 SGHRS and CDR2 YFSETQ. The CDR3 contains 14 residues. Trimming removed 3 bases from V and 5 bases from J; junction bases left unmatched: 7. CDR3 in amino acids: CASSYGQGADEQYF. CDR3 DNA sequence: TGCGCCAGCAGCTACGGACAGGGAGCGGACGAGCAGTACTTC.

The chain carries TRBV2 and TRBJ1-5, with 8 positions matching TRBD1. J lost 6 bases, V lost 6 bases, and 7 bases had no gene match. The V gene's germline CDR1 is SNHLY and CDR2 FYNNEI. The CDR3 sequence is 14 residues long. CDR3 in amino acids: CASRLQGEGQPQHF. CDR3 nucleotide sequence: TGTGCCAGCAGGCTACAGGGGGAAGGTCAGCCCCAGCATTTT. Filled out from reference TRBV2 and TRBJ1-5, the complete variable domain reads EPEVTQTPSHQVTQMGQEVILRCVPISNHLYFYWYRQILGQKVEFLVSFYNNEISEKSEIFDDQFSVERPDGSNFTLKIRSTKLEDSAMYFCASRLQGEGQPQHFGDGTRLSIL.

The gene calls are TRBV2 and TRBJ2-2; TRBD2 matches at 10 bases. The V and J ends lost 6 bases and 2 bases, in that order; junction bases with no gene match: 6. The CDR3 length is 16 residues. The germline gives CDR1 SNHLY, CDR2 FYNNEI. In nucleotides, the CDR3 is TGTGCCAGCAGATCTAGCGGGGGCCCTAACACCGGGGAGCTGTTTTTT. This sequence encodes CASRSSGGPNTGELFF.

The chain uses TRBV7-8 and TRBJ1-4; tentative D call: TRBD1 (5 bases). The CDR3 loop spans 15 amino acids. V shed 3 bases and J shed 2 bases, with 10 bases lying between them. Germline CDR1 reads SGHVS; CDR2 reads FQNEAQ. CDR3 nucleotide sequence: TGTGCCAGCAGCTTCGTTCAGGGTACTAATGAAAAACTGTTTTTT. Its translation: CASSFVQGTNEKLFF.

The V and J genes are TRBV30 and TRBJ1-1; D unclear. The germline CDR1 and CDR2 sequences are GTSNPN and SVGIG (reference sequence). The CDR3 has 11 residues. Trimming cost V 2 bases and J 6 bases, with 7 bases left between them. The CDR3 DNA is TGTGCCTGGAGTATTGGCCCTGAAGCTTTCTTT. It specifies CAWSIGPEAFF.

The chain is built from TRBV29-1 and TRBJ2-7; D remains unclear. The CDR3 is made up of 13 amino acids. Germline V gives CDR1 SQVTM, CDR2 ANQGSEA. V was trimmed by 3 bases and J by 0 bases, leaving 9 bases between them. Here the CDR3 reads CSVELASSYEQYF. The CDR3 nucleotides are TGCAGCGTTGAGTTGGCAAGCTCCTACGAGCAGTACTTC.

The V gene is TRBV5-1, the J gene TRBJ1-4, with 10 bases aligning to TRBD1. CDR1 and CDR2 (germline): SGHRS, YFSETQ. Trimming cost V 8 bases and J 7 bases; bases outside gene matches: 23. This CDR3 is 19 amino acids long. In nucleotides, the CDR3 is TGCGCCAGTTCCATCATGTCCGGGACAGGGGACATAGGAAGTGAAAAACTGTTTTTT. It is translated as CASSIMSGTGDIGSEKLFF.

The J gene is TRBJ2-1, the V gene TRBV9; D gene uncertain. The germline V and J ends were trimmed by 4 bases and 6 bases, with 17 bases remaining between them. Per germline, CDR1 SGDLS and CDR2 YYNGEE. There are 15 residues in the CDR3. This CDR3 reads CASSPRASLGNEQFF. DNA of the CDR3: TGTGCCAGCAGCCCCCGAGCGTCTTTAGGCAATGAGCAGTTCTTC.

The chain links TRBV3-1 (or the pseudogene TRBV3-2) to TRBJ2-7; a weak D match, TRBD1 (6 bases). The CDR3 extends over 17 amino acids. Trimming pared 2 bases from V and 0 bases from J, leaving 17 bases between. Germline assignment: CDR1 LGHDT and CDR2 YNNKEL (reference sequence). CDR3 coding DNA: TGTGCCAGCAGCCAAAGGCAGGGGATAAGACCCTCCTACGAGCAGTACTTC. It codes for CASSQRQGIRPSYEQYF.

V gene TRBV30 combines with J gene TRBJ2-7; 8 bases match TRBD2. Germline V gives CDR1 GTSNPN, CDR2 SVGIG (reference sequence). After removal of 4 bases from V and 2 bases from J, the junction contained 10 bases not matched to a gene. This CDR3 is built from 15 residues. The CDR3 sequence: CAWNGGERTTYEQYF. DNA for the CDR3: TGTGCCTGGAACGGGGGGGAGCGAACAACCTACGAGCAGTACTTC.

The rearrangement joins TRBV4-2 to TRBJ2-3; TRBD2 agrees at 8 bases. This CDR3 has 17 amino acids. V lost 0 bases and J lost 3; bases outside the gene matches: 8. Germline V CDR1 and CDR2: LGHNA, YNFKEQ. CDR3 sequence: CASSQESGGGRTDTQYF. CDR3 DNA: TGTGCCAGCAGCCAAGAATCCGGCGGGGGGCGTACAGATACGCAGTATTTT.

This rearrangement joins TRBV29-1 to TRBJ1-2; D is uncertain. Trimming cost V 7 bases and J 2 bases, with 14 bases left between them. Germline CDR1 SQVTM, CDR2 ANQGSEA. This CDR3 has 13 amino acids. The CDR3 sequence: CSGGNTGNYGYTF. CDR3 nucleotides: TGCAGCGGCGGAAACACGGGGAACTATGGCTACACCTTC.

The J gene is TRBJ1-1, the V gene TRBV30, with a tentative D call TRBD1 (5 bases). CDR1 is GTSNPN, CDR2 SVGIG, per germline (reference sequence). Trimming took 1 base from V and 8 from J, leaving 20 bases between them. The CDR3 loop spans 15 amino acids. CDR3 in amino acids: CAWSGLWGRAKEAFF. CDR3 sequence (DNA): TGTGCCTGGAGTGGGCTCTGGGGCAGGGCTAAAGAAGCTTTCTTT. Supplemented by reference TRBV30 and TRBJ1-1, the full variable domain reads SQTIHQWPATLVQPVGSPLSLECTVEGTSNPNLYWYRQAAGRGLQLLFYSVGIGQISSEVPQNLSASRPQDRQFILSSKKLLLSDSGFYLCAWSGLWGRAKEAFFGQGTRLTVV.

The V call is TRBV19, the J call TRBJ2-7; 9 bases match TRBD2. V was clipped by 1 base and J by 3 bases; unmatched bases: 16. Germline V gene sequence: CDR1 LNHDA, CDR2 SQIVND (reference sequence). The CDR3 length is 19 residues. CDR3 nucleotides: TGTGCCAGTAGTATAGCTTTGTCGACTAGCGGCAAAGTAAACTACGAGCAGTACTTC. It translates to CASSIALSTSGKVNYEQYF.

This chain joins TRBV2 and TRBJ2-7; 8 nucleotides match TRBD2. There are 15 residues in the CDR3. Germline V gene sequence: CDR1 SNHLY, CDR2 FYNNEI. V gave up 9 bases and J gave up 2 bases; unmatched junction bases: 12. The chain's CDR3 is CASYSNSGAAYEQYF. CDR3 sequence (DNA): TGTGCCAGTTATTCAAATAGCGGGGCAGCCTACGAGCAGTACTTC.

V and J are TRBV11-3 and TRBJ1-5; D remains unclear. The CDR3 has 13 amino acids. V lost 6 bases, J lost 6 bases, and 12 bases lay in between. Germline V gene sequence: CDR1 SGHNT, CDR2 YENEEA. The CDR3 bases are TGTGCCAGCAGTCTAGACCCCATTCAGCCCCAGCATTTT. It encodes CASSLDPIQPQHF.

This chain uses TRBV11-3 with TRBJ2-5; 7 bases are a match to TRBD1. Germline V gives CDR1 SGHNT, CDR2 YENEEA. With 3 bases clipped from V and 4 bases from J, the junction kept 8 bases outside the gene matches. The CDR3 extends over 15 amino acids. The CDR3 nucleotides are TGTGCCAGCAGCTTGAAAGGGGGCTGGGCAGAGACCCAGTACTTC. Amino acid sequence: CASSLKGGWAETQYF.

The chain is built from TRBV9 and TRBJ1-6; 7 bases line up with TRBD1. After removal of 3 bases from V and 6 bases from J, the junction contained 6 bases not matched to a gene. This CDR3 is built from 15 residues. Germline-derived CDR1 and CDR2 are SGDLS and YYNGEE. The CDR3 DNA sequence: TGTGCCAGCAGCGCCCGACAGGGTGGTAATTCACCCCTCCACTTT. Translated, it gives CASSARQGGNSPLHF.

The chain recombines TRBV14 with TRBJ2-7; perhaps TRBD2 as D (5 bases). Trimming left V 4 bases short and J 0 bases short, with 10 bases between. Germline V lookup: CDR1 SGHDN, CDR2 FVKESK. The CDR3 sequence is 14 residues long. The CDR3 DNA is TGTGCCAGCAGCCTCGACTATCTCTCCTACGAGCAGTACTTC. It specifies CASSLDYLSYEQYF.

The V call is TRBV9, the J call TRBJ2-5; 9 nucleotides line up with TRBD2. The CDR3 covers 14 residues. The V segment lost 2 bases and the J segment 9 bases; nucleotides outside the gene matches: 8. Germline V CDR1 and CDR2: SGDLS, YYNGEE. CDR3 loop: CASSVATSGSAQYF. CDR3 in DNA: TGTGCCAGCAGCGTGGCGACTAGCGGTTCGGCCCAGTACTTC.

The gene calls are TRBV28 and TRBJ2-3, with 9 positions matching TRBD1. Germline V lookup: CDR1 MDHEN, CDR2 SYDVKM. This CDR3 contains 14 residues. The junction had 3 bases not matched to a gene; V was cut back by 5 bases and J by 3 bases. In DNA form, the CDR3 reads TGTGCCAGCAGTCGACAGGGGGGAACAGATACGCAGTATTTT. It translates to CASSRQGGTDTQYF.

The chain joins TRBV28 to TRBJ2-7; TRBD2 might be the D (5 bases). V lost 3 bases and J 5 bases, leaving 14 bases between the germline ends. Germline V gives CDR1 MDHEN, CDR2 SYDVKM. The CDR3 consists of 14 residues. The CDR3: CASSFPLSGNEQYF. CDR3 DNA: TGTGCCAGCAGTTTCCCTCTCTCGGGAAACGAGCAGTACTTC.

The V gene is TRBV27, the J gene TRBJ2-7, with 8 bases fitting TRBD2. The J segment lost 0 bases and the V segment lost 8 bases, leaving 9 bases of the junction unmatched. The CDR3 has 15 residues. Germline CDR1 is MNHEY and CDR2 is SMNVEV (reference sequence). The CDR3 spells CASRGGVGVSYEQYF. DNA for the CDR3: TGTGCCAGCCGGGGGGGAGTAGGGGTCTCCTACGAGCAGTACTTC.

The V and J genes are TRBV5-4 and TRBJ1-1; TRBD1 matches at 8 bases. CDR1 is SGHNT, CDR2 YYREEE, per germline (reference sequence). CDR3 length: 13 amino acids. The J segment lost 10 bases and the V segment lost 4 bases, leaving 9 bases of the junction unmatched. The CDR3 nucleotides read TGTGCCAGCAGCCAGACAGGGGAACGTGGAGCTTTCTTT. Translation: CASSQTGERGAFF. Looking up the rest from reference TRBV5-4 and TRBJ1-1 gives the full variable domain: ETGVTQSPTHLIKTRGQQVTLRCSSQSGHNTVSWYQQALGQGPQFIFQYYREEENGRGNFPPRFSGLQFPNYSSELNVNALELDDSALYLCASSQTGERGAFFGQGTRLTVV.

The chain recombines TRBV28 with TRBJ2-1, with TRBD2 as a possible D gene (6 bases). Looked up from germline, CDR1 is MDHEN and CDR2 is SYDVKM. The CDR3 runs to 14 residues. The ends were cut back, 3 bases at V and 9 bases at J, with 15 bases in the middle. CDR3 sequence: CASSFILEAGEQFF. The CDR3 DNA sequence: TGTGCCAGCAGTTTCATACTTGAAGCGGGTGAGCAGTTCTTC.